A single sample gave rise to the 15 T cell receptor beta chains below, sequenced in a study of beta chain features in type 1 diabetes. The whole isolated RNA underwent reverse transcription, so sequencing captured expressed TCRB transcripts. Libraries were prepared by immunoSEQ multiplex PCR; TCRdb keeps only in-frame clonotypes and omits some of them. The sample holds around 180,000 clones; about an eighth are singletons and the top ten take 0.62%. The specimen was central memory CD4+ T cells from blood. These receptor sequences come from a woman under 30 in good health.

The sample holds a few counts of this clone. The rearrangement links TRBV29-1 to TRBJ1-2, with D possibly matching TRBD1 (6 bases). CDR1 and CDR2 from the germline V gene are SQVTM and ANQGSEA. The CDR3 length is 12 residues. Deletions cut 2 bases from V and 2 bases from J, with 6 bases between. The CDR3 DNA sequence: TGCAGCGTTGAAACAGGGAACTATGGCTACACCTTC. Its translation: CSVETGNYGYTF.

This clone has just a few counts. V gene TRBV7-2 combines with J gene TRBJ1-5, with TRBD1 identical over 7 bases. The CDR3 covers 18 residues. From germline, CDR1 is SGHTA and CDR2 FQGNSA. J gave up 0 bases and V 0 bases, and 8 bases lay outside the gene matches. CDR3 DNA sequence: TGTGCCAGCAGCTTAGCGCTTGCGGACAGGTATAGCAATCAGCCCCAGCATTTT. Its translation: CASSLALADRYSNQPQHF.

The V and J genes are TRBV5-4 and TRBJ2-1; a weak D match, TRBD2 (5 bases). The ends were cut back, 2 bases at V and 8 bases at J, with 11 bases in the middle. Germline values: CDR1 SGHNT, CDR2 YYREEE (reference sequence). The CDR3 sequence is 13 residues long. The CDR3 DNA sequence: TGTGCCAGCAGCTTTAACTCGCGGGATGAGCAGTTCTTC. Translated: CASSFNSRDEQFF.

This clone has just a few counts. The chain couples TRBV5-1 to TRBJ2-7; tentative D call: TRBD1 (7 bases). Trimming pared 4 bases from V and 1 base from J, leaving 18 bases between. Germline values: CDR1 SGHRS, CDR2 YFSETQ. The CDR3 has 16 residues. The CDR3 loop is CASSLGLRDSSYEQYF. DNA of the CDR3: TGCGCCAGCAGCCTTGGCCTGCGGGACAGTTCCTACGAGCAGTACTTC.

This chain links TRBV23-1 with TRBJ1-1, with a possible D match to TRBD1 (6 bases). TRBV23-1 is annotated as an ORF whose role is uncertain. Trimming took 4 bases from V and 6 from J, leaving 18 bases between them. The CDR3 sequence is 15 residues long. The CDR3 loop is CASSLDRTEPPEAFF. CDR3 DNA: TGCGCCAGCAGTCTCGACCGGACAGAACCCCCTGAAGCTTTCTTT.

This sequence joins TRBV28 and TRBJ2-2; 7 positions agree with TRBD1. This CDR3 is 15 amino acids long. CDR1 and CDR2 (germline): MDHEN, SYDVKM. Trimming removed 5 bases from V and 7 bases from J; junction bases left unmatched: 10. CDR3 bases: TGTGCCAGCAGTCTGCAAAGACAGGGCGGCGGGGAGCTGTTTTTT. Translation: CASSLQRQGGGELFF.

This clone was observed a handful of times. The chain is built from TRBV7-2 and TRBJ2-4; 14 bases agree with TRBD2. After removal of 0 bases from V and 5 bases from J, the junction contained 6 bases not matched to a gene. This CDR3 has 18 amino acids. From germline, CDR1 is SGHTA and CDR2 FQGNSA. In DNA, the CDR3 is TGTGCCAGCAGCTTAGCCGGGACTAGCGGGAGTTGGGAAAACATTCAGTACTTC. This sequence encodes CASSLAGTSGSWENIQYF.

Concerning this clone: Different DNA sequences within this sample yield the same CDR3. CDR3 sequence reads: CASSSTGVTEAFF. CDR3 coding DNA: TGTGCCAGCAGTTCGACAGGGGTCACTGAAGCTTTCTTT. The chain has TRBV27 and TRBJ1-1, with 8 bases aligning to TRBD1. The germline V gene encodes CDR1 MNHEY and CDR2 SMNVEV (reference sequence). The CDR3 contains 13 residues. The J segment lost 4 bases and the V segment lost 4 bases, leaving 2 bases of the junction unmatched.

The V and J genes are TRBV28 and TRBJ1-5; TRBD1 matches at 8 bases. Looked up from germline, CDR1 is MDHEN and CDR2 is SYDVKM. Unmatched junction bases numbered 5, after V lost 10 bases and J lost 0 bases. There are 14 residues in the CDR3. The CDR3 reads CATTGAYSNQPQHF. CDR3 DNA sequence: TGTGCCACGACAGGGGCCTATAGCAATCAGCCCCAGCATTTT.

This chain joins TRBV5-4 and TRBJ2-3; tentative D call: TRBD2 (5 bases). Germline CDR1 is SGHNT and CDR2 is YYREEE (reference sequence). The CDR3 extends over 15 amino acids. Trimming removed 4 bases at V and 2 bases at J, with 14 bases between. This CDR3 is CASSPGGGNTDTQYF. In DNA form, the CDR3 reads TGTGCCAGCAGCCCAGGAGGCGGAAACACAGATACGCAGTATTTT.

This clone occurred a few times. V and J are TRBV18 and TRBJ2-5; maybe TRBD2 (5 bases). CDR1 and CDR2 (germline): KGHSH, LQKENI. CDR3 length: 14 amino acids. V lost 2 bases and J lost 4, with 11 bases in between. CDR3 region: CASSPRAVGETQYF. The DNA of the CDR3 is TGTGCCAGCTCACCAAGAGCGGTCGGAGAGACCCAGTACTTC. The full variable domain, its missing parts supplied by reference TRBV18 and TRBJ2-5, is NAGVMQNPRHLVRRRGQEARLRCSPMKGHSHVYWYRQLPEEGLKFMVYLQKENIIDESGMPKERFSAEFPKEGPSILRIQQVVRGDSAAYFCASSPRAVGETQYFGPGTRLLVL.

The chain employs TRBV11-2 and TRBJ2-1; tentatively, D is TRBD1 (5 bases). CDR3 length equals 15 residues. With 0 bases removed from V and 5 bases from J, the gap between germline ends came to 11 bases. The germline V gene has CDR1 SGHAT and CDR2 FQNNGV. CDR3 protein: CASSLDRVKDNEQFF. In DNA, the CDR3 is TGTGCCAGCAGCTTAGACAGGGTTAAGGACAATGAGCAGTTCTTC.

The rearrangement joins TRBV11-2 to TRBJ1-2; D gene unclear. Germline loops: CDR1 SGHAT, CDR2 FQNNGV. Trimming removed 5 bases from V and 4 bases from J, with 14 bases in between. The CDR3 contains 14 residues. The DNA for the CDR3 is TGTGCCAGCAGCCCGGTGGGGAGCACCTATGGCTACACCTTC. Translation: CASSPVGSTYGYTF.

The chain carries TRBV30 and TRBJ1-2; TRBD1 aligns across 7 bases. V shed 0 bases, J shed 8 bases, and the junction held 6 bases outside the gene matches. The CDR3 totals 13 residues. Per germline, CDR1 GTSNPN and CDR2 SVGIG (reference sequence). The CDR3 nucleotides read TGTGCCTGGAGTGTACTAGGGGGCCGCGGCTACACCTTC. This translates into CAWSVLGGRGYTF. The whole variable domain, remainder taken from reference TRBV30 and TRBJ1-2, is SQTIHQWPATLVQPVGSPLSLECTVEGTSNPNLYWYRQAAGRGLQLLFYSVGIGQISSEVPQNLSASRPQDRQFILSSKKLLLSDSGFYLCAWSVLGGRGYTFGSGTRLTVV.

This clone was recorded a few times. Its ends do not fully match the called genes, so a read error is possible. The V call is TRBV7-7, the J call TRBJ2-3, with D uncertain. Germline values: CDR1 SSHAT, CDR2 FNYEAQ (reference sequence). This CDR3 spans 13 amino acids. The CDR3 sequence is CASSPDFADTQYF. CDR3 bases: TGTGCTAGCAGCCCCGACTTTGCAGATACGCAGTATTTT.